The subject of this entry is one T cell receptor (beta chain). This specimen belongs to a study of cytomegalovirus exposure and HLA in healthy donors. CDR1 and CDR2 (germline): MRHNA, SNTAGT. This CDR3 spans 13 amino acids. Trimming shortened V by 8 bases and J by 1 base, and 11 bases separated the two germline ends. Every donor was a healthy person donating bone marrow. PCR used 60 Vbeta primers and 13 Jbeta primers. This table comes from immunoSEQ multiplex PCR, and its TCRdb copy is limited to in-frame clones, with some not included. The sample records fewer than 90,000 clones, about 70% being singletons.

The receptor was derived from a man between 35 and 55 years old in good health and CMV-seropositive. The specimen sequenced was PBMCs. This sequence joins TRBV6-4 and TRBJ1-1; D remains unclear. The DNA for the CDR3 is TGTGCCAGCCCCGCTGAGGAGAACACTGAAGCTTTCTTT. This translates into CASPAEENTEAFF.